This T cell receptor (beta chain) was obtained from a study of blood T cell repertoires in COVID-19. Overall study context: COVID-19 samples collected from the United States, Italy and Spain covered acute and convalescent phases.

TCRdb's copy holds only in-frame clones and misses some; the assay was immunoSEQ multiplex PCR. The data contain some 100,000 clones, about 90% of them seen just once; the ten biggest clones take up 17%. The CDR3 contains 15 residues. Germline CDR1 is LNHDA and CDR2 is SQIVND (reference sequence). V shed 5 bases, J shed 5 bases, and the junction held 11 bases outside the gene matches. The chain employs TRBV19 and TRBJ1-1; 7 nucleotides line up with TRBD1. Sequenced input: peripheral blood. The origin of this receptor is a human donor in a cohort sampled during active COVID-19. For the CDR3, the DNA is TGTGCCAGTAGTTTCCCACAGGGGATTAAAACTGAAGCTTTCTTT. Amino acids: CASSFPQGIKTEAFF.